Below, 5 T cell receptor beta chains from the same sample are listed, as sequenced in a study of cytomegalovirus exposure and HLA in healthy donors. Both 60 Vbeta primers and 13 Jbeta primers went into the PCR. Clones were sequenced by immunoSEQ multiplex PCR, and TCRdb holds only the in-frame ones, with some missing. The sample records some 70,000 clones, around 80% being singletons. Material for sequencing was PBMCs. The receptors here all came from a man aged 18 to 29 in good health and CMV-seronegative.

The chain has TRBV29-1 and TRBJ2-7; tentatively, D is TRBD1 (6 bases). The germline V and J ends were trimmed by 4 bases and 3 bases, with 7 bases remaining between them. The CDR3 covers 11 residues. Germline loops: CDR1 SQVTM, CDR2 ANQGSEA. The CDR3 region has the DNA TGCAGCGTTGGACAGGACTACGAGCAGTACTTC. Translation: CSVGQDYEQYF.

The V gene is TRBV18, the J gene TRBJ1-6; D is undetermined. The CDR3 runs 13 residues. Germline V gene data show CDR1 as KGHSH and CDR2 as LQKENI. V was cut by 6 bases and J by 7 bases, with 10 bases left in between. The DNA for the CDR3 is TGTGCCAGCTCCCGACAACGAAATTCACCCCTCCACTTT. Its translation: CASSRQRNSPLHF.

This chain connects TRBV19 to TRBJ1-1, with TRBD1 as a possible D gene (6 bases). Trimming shortened V by 6 bases and J by 1 base, and 9 bases separated the two germline ends. The germline gives CDR1 LNHDA, CDR2 SQIVND (reference sequence). CDR3 size: 13 residues. CDR3 sequence: CASSQGKNTEAFF. CDR3 coding DNA: TGTGCCAGTAGCCAGGGGAAGAACACTGAAGCTTTCTTT.

The chain recombines TRBV19 with TRBJ2-7; TRBD1 matches 7 bases. The CDR3 runs to 13 residues. Germline assignment: CDR1 LNHDA and CDR2 SQIVND (reference sequence). Germline trimming cut 5 bases from V and 4 bases from J; bases unmatched to any gene: 5. The CDR3 loop is CASSPGQDYEQYF. The CDR3 nucleotides are TGTGCCAGTAGTCCAGGACAGGATTACGAGCAGTACTTC.

V usage is TRBV5-4 and J usage is TRBJ1-1; 7 nucleotides align to TRBD1. CDR1 SGHNT and CDR2 YYREEE come from the germline V gene (reference sequence). V was pared by 6 bases and J by 7 bases, with 9 bases of the junction left unmatched. CDR3 length: 13 residues. The CDR3 sequence: CASIKSGGNEAFF. The CDR3 nucleotides are TGTGCCAGCATCAAGTCAGGGGGTAATGAAGCTTTCTTT.